A single sample gave rise to the 3 T cell receptor beta chains below, sequenced in a study of molecular identifiers for immune sequencing clone quantification (dated by TCRdb to the late 2010s). Libraries were prepared through PCR. Sequencing used a NextSeq 500. TCRdb applied fastp at Q25 and MiXCR to the public reads, then kept only in-frame beta chains. Records with the same CDR3 protein are collapsed into one entry carrying the most frequent genes and DNA. The sample table lists hundreds of thousands of distinct CDR3 sequences, approximately 24% of them with a count of one. About 0.8% of the sample is taken by the ten largest. What was sequenced was naive CD8+ T cells from blood, with Jurkat cell RNA spiked in. The sample's cell subset or site label, in plain terms: FACS-sorted CD8+CD4-CCR7+CD45RA+ naive T cells. These receptors all come from a human donor in good health. Some libraries in this study had Jurkat cell RNA spiked in.

Note on this clonotype: At one end the junction does not follow the germline gene, possibly because of a read error. The V and J genes are TRBV2 and TRBJ2-1; the match to TRBD1 covers 9 bases. CDR3 length equals 18 residues. Per the germline V gene, CDR1 is SNHLY and CDR2 is FYNNEI. Written as DNA, the CDR3 is TGTACCAGCAGTGAAGCTTTTTCGACAGGGGGTGACTACAATGAGCAGTTCTTC. Protein sequence: CTSSEAFSTGGDYNEQFF. Based on the CDR3 plus reference TRBV2 and TRBJ2-1, the full variable domain is EPEVTQTPSHQVTQMGQEVILRCVPISNHLYFYWYRQILGQKVEFLVSFYNNEISEKSEIFDDQFSVERPDGSNFTLKIRSTKLEDSAMYFCTSSEAFSTGGDYNEQFFGPGTRLTVL.

The sample holds many counts of this clonotype. The chain uses TRBV6-2 or TRBV6-3 and TRBJ2-4; possibly TRBD1 or TRBD2 for D (6 bases each). There are 16 residues in the CDR3. Germline assignment: CDR1 MNHEY and CDR2 SVGEGT. V was shortened by 2 bases and J by 0 bases, with 11 bases between the two germline ends. The CDR3 sequence is CASSYAGGLAKNIQYF. The CDR3 region has the DNA TGTGCCAGCAGTTACGCTGGGGGGCTAGCCAAAAACATTCAGTACTTC.

The chain combines TRBV27 with TRBJ2-1; D is uncertain. Looked up from germline, CDR1 is MNHEY and CDR2 is SMNVEV (reference sequence). This CDR3 is 14 amino acids long. V was shortened by 6 bases and J by 2 bases, with 11 bases between the two germline ends. Here the CDR3 reads CASSHGSPYNEQFF. DNA of the CDR3: TGTGCCAGCAGCCACGGAAGCCCCTACAATGAGCAGTTCTTC.